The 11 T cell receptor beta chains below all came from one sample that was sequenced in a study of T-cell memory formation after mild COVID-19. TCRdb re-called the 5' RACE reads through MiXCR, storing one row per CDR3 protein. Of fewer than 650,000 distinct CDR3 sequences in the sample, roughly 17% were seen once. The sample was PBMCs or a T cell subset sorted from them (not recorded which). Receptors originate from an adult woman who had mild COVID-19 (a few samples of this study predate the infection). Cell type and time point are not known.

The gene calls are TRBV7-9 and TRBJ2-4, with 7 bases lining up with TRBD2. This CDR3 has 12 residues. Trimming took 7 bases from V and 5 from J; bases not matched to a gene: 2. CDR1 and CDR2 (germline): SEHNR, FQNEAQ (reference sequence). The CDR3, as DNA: TGTGCCAGCACTAGCGGACAAAACATTCAGTACTTC. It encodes CASTSGQNIQYF. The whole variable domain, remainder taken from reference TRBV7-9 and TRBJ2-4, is DTGVSQNPRHKITKRGQNVTFRCDPISEHNRLYWYRQTLGQGPEFLTYFQNEAQLEKSRLLSDRFSAERPKGSFSTLEIQRTEQGDSAMYLCASTSGQNIQYFGAGTRLSVL.

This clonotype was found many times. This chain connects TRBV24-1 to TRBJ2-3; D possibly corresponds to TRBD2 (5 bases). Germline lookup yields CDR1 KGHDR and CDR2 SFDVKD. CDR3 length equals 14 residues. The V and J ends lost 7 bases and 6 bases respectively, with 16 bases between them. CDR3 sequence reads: CATSRTLDEDTQYF. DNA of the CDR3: TGTGCCACCAGCCGGACTTTGGACGAGGATACGCAGTATTTT.

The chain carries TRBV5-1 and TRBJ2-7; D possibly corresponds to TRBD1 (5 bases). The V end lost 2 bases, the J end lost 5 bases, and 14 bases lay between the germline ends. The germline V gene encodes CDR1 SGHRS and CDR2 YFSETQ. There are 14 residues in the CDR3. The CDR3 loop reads CASSLRGPPHEQYF. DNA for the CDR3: TGCGCCAGCAGCTTAAGGGGCCCTCCCCACGAGCAGTACTTC.

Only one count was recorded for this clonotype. CDR3 nucleotide sequence: TGTGCCAGCAGCTTGTATCTAGCGGTGTCCTACAATGAGCAGTTCTTC. As protein: CASSLYLAVSYNEQFF. The chain employs TRBV5-4 and TRBJ2-1, with 7 bases matching TRBD2. This CDR3 spans 16 amino acids. V shed 1 base and J 1 base; nucleotides not matched to a gene: 5. In germline, CDR1 is SGHNT, CDR2 YYREEE (reference sequence).

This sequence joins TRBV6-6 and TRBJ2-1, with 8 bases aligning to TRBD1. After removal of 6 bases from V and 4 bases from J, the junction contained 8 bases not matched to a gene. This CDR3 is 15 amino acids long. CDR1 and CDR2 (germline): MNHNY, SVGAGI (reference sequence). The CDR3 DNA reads TGTGCCAGCAGAAGGGCTCAGGGGGCATACAATGAGCAGTTCTTC. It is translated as CASRRAQGAYNEQFF.

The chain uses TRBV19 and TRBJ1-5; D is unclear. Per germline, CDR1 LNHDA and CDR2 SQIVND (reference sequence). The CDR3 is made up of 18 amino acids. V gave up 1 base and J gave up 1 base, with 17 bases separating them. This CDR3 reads CASSIGFLKGRSNQPQHF. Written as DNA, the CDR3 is TGTGCCAGTAGTATAGGGTTTTTGAAGGGTCGCAGCAATCAGCCCCAGCATTTT.

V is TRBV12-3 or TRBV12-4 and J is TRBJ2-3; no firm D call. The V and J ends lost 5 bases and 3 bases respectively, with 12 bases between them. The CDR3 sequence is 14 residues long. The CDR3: CASSIARITDTQYF. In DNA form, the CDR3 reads TGTGCCAGCAGTATCGCACGTATAACAGATACGCAGTATTTT.

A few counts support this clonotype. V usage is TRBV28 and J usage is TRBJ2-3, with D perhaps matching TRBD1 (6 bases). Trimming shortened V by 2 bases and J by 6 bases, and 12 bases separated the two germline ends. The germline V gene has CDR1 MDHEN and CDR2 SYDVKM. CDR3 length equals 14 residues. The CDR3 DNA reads TGTGCCAGCAGTTTACGCACAGGGCTGGATACGCAGTATTTT. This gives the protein CASSLRTGLDTQYF.

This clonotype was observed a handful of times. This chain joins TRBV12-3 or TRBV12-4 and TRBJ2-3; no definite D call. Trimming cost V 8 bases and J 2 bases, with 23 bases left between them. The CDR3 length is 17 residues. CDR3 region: CASSLDLGEKLTDTQYF. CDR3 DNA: TGTGCCAGCTCCTTAGACCTCGGCGAGAAGCTCACAGATACGCAGTATTTT.

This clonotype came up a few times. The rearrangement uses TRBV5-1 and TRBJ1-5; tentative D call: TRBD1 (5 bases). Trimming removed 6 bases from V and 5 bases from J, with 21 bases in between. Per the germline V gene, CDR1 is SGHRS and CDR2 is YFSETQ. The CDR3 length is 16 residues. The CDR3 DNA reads TGCGCCAGCACCTGGCGGATCGGGGGTGAGGATCAGCCCCAGCATTTT. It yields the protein CASTWRIGGEDQPQHF.

In nucleotides, the CDR3 is TGCGCCAGCAGCCAAGAGGGCAGGGCATACGAGCAGTACTTC. As protein: CASSQEGRAYEQYF. V and J are TRBV4-3 and TRBJ2-7, with TRBD1 as a possible D gene (5 bases). The V and J ends lost 0 bases and 4 bases respectively, with 10 bases between them. The CDR3 has 14 amino acids. Germline V lookup: CDR1 LGHNA, CDR2 YSLEER.